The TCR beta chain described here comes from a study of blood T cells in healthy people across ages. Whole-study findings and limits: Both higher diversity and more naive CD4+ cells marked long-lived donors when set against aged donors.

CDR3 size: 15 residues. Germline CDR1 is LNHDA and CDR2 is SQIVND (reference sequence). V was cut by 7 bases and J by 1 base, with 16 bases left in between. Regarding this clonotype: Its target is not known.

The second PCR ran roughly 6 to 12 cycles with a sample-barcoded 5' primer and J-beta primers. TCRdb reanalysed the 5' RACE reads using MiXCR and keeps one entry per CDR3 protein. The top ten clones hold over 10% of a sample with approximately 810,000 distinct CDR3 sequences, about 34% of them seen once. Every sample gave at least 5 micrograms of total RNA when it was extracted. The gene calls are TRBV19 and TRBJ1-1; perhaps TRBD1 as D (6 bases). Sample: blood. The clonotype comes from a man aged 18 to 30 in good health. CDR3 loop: CASTLGAGENTEAFF. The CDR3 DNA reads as TGTGCCAGTACCCTGGGGGCAGGAGAGAACACTGAAGCTTTCTTT.